Following are 22 T cell receptor beta chains from one sample sequenced in a study of beta chain features in type 1 diabetes. The entirety of the isolated RNA underwent reverse transcription, so expressed TCRB transcripts were sequenced. Measured with immunoSEQ multiplex PCR; TCRdb has only the in-frame clones, and not every one. Here the sample spans roughly 230,000 clones, 7.5% to 10% being singletons. The source material was naive CD4+ T cells from blood. These receptors were collected from a woman younger than 30 in good health.

This clone was recorded a few times. The rearrangement joins TRBV18 to TRBJ2-3, with D perhaps matching TRBD2 (5 bases). With 3 bases removed from V and 0 bases from J, the gap between germline ends came to 10 bases. Germline CDR1 and CDR2: KGHSH and LQKENI. This CDR3 spans 15 amino acids. CDR3 nucleotide sequence: TGTGCCAGCTCACCGGGAGCTTCTAGCACAGATACGCAGTATTTT. This sequence encodes CASSPGASSTDTQYF.

This clone was found a few times. In nucleotides, the CDR3 is TGTGCCACCGGGGCAGGGGGCTCGGGCTATGGCTACACCTTC. This translates into CATGAGGSGYGYTF. The chain links TRBV6-5 to TRBJ1-2; TRBD1 matches 8 bases. Trimming removed 10 bases from V and 4 bases from J; junction bases left unmatched: 11. The germline gives CDR1 MNHEY, CDR2 SVGAGI. This CDR3 is 14 amino acids long.

This clone has only a few counts. This chain links TRBV28 with TRBJ2-5; 7 nucleotides match TRBD2. Germline loops: CDR1 MDHEN, CDR2 SYDVKM. This CDR3 has 15 residues. V trimming: 7 bases; J trimming: 7 bases; junction bases outside the gene matches: 15. The CDR3 is CASNPGRELGVTQYF. CDR3 DNA sequence: TGTGCCAGCAACCCGGGGCGGGAGCTTGGAGTGACCCAGTACTTC.

The chain joins TRBV7-2 to TRBJ2-2; the match to TRBD2 covers 7 bases. Losses at the gene ends were 6 bases for V and 5 bases for J; bases not matched to a gene: 3. CDR1 and CDR2 (germline): SGHTA, FQGNSA. The CDR3 has 13 amino acids. This chain's CDR3 is CASRPGGTGELFF. CDR3 sequence (DNA): TGTGCCAGCAGACCCGGGGGGACCGGGGAGCTGTTTTTT. The full variable domain, its missing parts supplied by reference TRBV7-2 and TRBJ2-2, is GAGVSQSPSNKVTEKGKDVELRCDPISGHTALYWYRQSLGQGLEFLIYFQGNSAPDKSGLPSDRFSAERTGGSVSTLTIQRTQQEDSAVYLCASRPGGTGELFFGEGSRLTVL.

There are a few counts of this clone. The V and J genes are TRBV7-9 and TRBJ1-1, with unresolved D. The germline V gene has CDR1 SEHNR and CDR2 FQNEAQ (reference sequence). Trimming removed 2 bases from V and 5 bases from J, with 9 bases in between. The CDR3 is made up of 13 amino acids. The CDR3 bases are TGTGCCAGCAGCTTATCGGCGGAGACTGAAGCTTTCTTT. Translation: CASSLSAETEAFF.

The rearrangement links TRBV5-1 to TRBJ2-5; the match to TRBD2 covers 9 bases. Unmatched junction bases numbered 10, after V lost 1 base and J lost 0 bases. Per germline, CDR1 SGHRS and CDR2 YFSETQ. The CDR3 is 18 residues long. The CDR3 loop reads CASSLFYRGLAYQETQYF. The CDR3 nucleotides are TGCGCCAGCAGCTTGTTCTATAGGGGACTAGCCTACCAAGAGACCCAGTACTTC.

This rearrangement joins TRBV2 to TRBJ1-1, with TRBD1 as a possible D gene (5 bases). Germline V gene data show CDR1 as SNHLY and CDR2 as FYNNEI. CDR3 size: 12 residues. V gave up 2 bases and J gave up 10 bases, with 11 bases separating them. The CDR3, as DNA: TGTGCCAGCAGTGAAACGGGGGTTGCAGCTTTCTTT. Translated: CASSETGVAAFF.

CDR3 DNA sequence: TGTGCCAGTAGTATGGACAGGGGGGGGGTGCCCCAGCATTTT. Its protein is CASSMDRGGVPQHF. The chain has TRBV19 and TRBJ1-5; 10 nucleotides match TRBD1. The CDR3 spans 14 residues. J lost 9 bases, V lost 3 bases, and 5 bases had no gene match. Germline assignment: CDR1 LNHDA and CDR2 SQIVND (reference sequence).

The rearrangement uses TRBV11-3 and TRBJ2-4; a possible D gene is TRBD2 (5 bases). Germline CDR1 is SGHNT and CDR2 is YENEEA. Trimming removed 6 bases at V and 4 bases at J, with 10 bases between. The CDR3 covers 13 residues. The CDR3 DNA is TGTGCCAGCAGTTCGGGAATAAAAAACATTCAGTACTTC. Its translation is CASSSGIKNIQYF.

The V and J genes are TRBV6-1 and TRBJ1-5; 10 bases map to TRBD1. Trimming at V came to 7 bases and at J to 7 bases, leaving 7 bases not matched to a gene. The CDR3 is 14 residues long. From germline, CDR1 is MNHNS and CDR2 SASEGT. Written as DNA, the CDR3 is TGTGCCAGCACCGGGGGACAGGGGCAGCAGCCCCAGCATTTT. Its translation is CASTGGQGQQPQHF.

This clone was detected a few times. The CDR3 loop is CASRLGREGHTSGTGELFF. The CDR3 DNA follows: TGTGCAAGTCGCTTAGGGCGCGAAGGCCACACGTCAGGCACCGGGGAGCTGTTTTTT. The rearrangement joins TRBV12-2 to TRBJ2-2; the D call in the table, TRBD1, was not verified against the DNA. TRBV12-2 has pseudogene status. This CDR3 has 19 residues.

V usage is TRBV25-1 and J usage is TRBJ2-1; 8 bases fit TRBD2. The ends lost 6 bases at V and 3 bases at J; junction bases unmatched: 10. The CDR3 runs 16 residues. The germline gives CDR1 MGHDK, CDR2 SYGVNS. The CDR3 loop reads CASSPTSGINYNEQFF. The CDR3 DNA reads TGTGCCAGCAGCCCTACTAGCGGAATAAACTACAATGAGCAGTTCTTC.

This rearrangement joins TRBV27 to TRBJ1-5; tentatively, D is TRBD1 (6 bases). V was pared by 5 bases and J by 2 bases, with 10 bases between. The CDR3 loop spans 14 amino acids. Per the germline V gene, CDR1 is MNHEY and CDR2 is SMNVEV (reference sequence). DNA of the CDR3: TGTGCCAGCAGTCACAGGGTTGGCAATCAGCCCCAGCATTTT. This gives the protein CASSHRVGNQPQHF.

V usage is TRBV9 and J usage is TRBJ2-5; D unclear. V gave up 0 bases and J gave up 5 bases, with 11 bases separating them. Germline V CDR1 and CDR2: SGDLS, YYNGEE. This CDR3 spans 14 amino acids. The CDR3 loop reads CASSVVPDQETQYF. CDR3 coding DNA: TGTGCCAGCAGCGTAGTCCCCGATCAGGAGACCCAGTACTTC. The full variable domain, rest sourced from reference TRBV9 and TRBJ2-5, is DSGVTQTPKHLITATGQRVTLRCSPRSGDLSVYWYQQSLDQGLQFLIQYYNGEERAKGNILERFSAQQFPDLHSELNLSSLELGDSALYFCASSVVPDQETQYFGPGTRLLVL.

This sequence joins TRBV5-1 and TRBJ2-1; TRBD1 agrees at 7 bases. The CDR3 runs to 17 residues. The V segment lost 0 bases and the J segment 4 bases; nucleotides outside the gene matches: 10. The germline V gene encodes CDR1 SGHRS and CDR2 YFSETQ. CDR3 residues: CASSLGQGGPWYNEQFF. The CDR3 coding sequence is TGCGCCAGCAGCTTGGGACAGGGTGGCCCGTGGTACAATGAGCAGTTCTTC.

The chain joins TRBV2 to TRBJ2-1, with 7 bases fitting TRBD2. Unmatched junction bases numbered 4, after V lost 10 bases and J lost 1 base. CDR3 length equals 13 residues. Per germline, CDR1 SNHLY and CDR2 FYNNEI. This chain's CDR3 is CATSGMSYNEQFF. The CDR3 DNA follows: TGTGCCACCAGCGGGATGTCCTACAATGAGCAGTTCTTC.

This clone occurred many times. The chain is built from TRBV29-1 and TRBJ1-1; D remains ambiguous. With 4 bases removed from V and 8 bases from J, the gap between germline ends came to 5 bases. CDR1 SQVTM and CDR2 ANQGSEA come from the germline V gene. The CDR3 loop spans 9 amino acids. CDR3 residues: CSVGYEAFF. The CDR3, as DNA: TGCAGCGTTGGCTACGAAGCTTTCTTT.

The gene calls are TRBV7-9 and TRBJ1-1; 7 positions agree with TRBD1. CDR3 length equals 13 residues. After removal of 7 bases from V and 5 bases from J, the junction contained 7 bases not matched to a gene. Germline V CDR1 and CDR2: SEHNR, FQNEAQ (reference sequence). The CDR3 nucleotides are TGTGCCAGCAACCAAGGGGGCAGGACTGAAGCTTTCTTT. Translation gives CASNQGGRTEAFF.

The genes are TRBV2 and TRBJ2-7, with 15 bases fitting TRBD2. This CDR3 has 16 residues. Germline CDR1 reads SNHLY; CDR2 reads FYNNEI. The V gene end was trimmed by 6 bases and the J gene end by 4 bases; junction bases not matched to a gene: 7. This CDR3 is CASREPGLAGGYEQYF. In nucleotides, the CDR3 is TGTGCCAGCAGGGAACCGGGACTAGCGGGGGGATACGAGCAGTACTTC.

This CDR3 is CASSLVGGLNTEAFF. Here the CDR3 DNA reads TGCGCCAGCAGCTTGGTCGGCGGGCTGAACACTGAAGCTTTCTTT. The V and J genes are TRBV5-1 and TRBJ1-1; D gene uncertain. Per the germline V gene, CDR1 is SGHRS and CDR2 is YFSETQ. The CDR3 length is 15 residues. Trimming pared 0 bases from V and 0 bases from J, leaving 9 bases between.

This clone occurred a few times. The V call is TRBV11-3, the J call TRBJ2-5, with 10 bases aligning to TRBD2. V was clipped by 5 bases and J by 4 bases; unmatched bases: 10. This CDR3 is built from 16 residues. Germline V gene sequence: CDR1 SGHNT, CDR2 YENEEA. The CDR3 coding sequence is TGTGCCAGCAGCCAAAGCGGGGGGGACTTGGGAGAGACCCAGTACTTC. Its protein product is CASSQSGGDLGETQYF.

This clone was recorded a few times. This sequence joins TRBV2 and TRBJ2-3, with D tentatively TRBD2 (6 bases). V shed 7 bases and J shed 1 base, with 18 bases lying between them. CDR3 length: 16 residues. Germline CDR1 SNHLY, CDR2 FYNNEI. The CDR3 coding sequence is TGTGCCAGCACCAGAACCAGGTCGGGAGGCACAGATACGCAGTATTTT. Amino acids: CASTRTRSGGTDTQYF.